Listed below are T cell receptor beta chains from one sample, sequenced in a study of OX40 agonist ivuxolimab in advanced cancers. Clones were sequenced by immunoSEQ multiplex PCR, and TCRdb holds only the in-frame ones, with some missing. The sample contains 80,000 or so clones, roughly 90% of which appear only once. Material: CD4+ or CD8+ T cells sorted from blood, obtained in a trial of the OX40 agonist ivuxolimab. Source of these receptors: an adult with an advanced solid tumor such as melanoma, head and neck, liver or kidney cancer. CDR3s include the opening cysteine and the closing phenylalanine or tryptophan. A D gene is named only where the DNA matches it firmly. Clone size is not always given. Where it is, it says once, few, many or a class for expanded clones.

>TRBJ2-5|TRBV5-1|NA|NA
CASSITGRVGQETQYF
TGCGCCAGCAGCATTACAGGGAGAGTAGGCCAAGAGACCCAGTACTTC
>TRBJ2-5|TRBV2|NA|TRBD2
CASSVPAGGQETQYF
TGTGCCAGCAGTGTGCCAGCGGGGGGGCAAGAGACCCAGTACTTC
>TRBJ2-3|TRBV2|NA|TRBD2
CASSEALGLAQYTDTQYF
TGTGCCAGCAGTGAAGCGTTGGGACTAGCGCAGTACACAGATACGCAGTATTTT
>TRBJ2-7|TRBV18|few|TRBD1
CASSPRPPGQGYEQYF
TGTGCCAGCTCACCACGACCGCCGGGACAGGGCTACGAGCAGTACTTC
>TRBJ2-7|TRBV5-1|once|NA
CASSFGDSPSERYF
TGCGCCAGCAGCTTCGGGGACTCCCCCTCGGAGAGGTACTTC
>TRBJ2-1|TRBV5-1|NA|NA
CASSLDRYNEQFF
TGCGCCAGCAGCTTGGACAGATACAATGAGCAGTTCTTC
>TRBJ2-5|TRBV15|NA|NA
CATSRGGVQETQYF
TGTGCCACCAGCAGAGGAGGGGTTCAAGAGACCCAGTACTTC
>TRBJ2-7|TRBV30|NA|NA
CAWSVDKGGNYEQYF
TGTGCCTGGAGTGTAGATAAGGGGGGAAACTACGAGCAGTACTTC
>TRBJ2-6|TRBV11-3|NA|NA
CASSRSGANVLTF
TGTGCCAGCAGCCGTTCTGGGGCCAACGTCCTGACTTTC
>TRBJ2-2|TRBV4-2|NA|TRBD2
CASSQLLAGGPTGELFF
TGTGCCAGCAGCCAATTACTAGCGGGGGGGCCAACCGGGGAGCTGTTTTTT
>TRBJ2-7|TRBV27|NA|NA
CASSLRPLSQGPYEQYF
TGTGCCAGCAGTTTACGACCCCTTAGTCAGGGCCCCTACGAGCAGTACTTC
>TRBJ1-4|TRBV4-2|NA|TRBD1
CASSRGQEGEKLFF
TGTGCCAGCAGCCGAGGACAGGAGGGGGAAAAACTGTTTTTT
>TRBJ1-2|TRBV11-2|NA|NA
CASSPTGTDYGYTF
TGTGCCAGCAGCCCAACCGGGACGGACTATGGCTACACCTTC
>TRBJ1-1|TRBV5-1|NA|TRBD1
CASSLASTGANTEAFF
TGCGCCAGCAGCTTGGCCAGCACAGGGGCGAACACTGAAGCTTTCTTT
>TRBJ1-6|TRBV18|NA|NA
CASSPEIFNSPLHF
TGTGCCAGCTCACCGGAGATCTTTAATTCACCCCTCCACTTT
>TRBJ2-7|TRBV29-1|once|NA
CSVDTGKGVLYEQYF
TGCAGCGTTGATACGGGCAAAGGGGTCCTCTACGAGCAGTACTTC
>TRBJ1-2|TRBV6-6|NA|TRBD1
CASSTGAGYGYTF
TGTGCCAGCAGCACAGGGGCGGGCTATGGCTACACCTTC
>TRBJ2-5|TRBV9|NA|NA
CASSASSGETQYF
TGTGCCAGCAGCGCCTCCTCGGGGGAGACCCAGTACTTC
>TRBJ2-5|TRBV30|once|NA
CAWSVRSAGETQYF
TGTGCCTGGAGTGTAAGGTCGGCCGGAGAGACCCAGTACTTC
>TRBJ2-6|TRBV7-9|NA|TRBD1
CASSLLIGQVGANVLTF
TGTGCCAGCAGCTTACTGATTGGACAGGTCGGGGCCAACGTCCTGACTTTC
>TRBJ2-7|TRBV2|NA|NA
CASKDRVYEQYF
TGTGCCAGCAAGGACAGAGTCTACGAGCAGTACTTC
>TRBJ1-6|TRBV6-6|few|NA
CASNPRGSSPLHF
TGTGCCAGCAATCCTAGGGGGAGTTCACCCCTCCACTTT
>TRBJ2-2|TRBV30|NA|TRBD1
CAWSNDRGTGELFF
TGTGCCTGGAGTAACGACAGGGGTACCGGGGAGCTGTTTTTT
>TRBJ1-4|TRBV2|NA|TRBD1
CASSDQSGGEKLFF
TGTGCCAGCAGTGATCAGTCAGGGGGGGAAAAACTGTTTTTT
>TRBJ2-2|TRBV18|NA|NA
CASSPVGVTGELFF
TGTGCCAGCTCACCAGTAGGGGTCACCGGGGAGCTGTTTTTT
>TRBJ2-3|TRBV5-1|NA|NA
CASSPRGRRADTQYF
TGCGCCAGCAGCCCCCGGGGGAGGCGGGCAGATACGCAGTATTTT
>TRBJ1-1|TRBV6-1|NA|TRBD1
CASSPRTGGSEAFF
TGTGCCAGCAGTCCGCGGACAGGGGGCAGTGAAGCTTTCTTT